The 25 T cell receptor beta chains presented below share a single source sample, sequenced in a study of OX40 agonist ivuxolimab in advanced cancers. Receptor amplification or capture employed the immunoSEQ multiplex PCR assay. TCRdb retrieved this table from immuneACCESS and kept in-frame rearrangements only. Not all clones are present; in checked studies, unresolved V genes account for under half, and no reason is known for the remainder. Here the sample has about 110,000 clones; approximately 90% occur a single time. Over 0.6% of the sample is held by the ten biggest clonotypes. Sequencing used CD4+ or CD8+ T cells sorted from blood, obtained in a trial of the OX40 agonist ivuxolimab. Source of these receptors: an adult with an advanced solid tumor such as melanoma, head and neck, liver or kidney cancer.

This sequence joins TRBV5-4 and TRBJ2-1; 8 bases line up with TRBD2. The CDR3 consists of 13 residues. J lost 7 bases, V lost 4 bases, and 4 bases had no gene match. The germline V gene has CDR1 SGHNT and CDR2 YYREEE (reference sequence). CDR3 DNA: TGTGCCAGCAGCCCGGGGACTAGTAATGAGCAGTTCTTC. This encodes CASSPGTSNEQFF.

The chain has TRBV29-1 and TRBJ1-1; no reliable D call. CDR1 is SQVTM, CDR2 ANQGSEA, per germline. CDR3 size: 13 residues. The ends were cut back, 4 bases at V and 3 bases at J, with 12 bases in the middle. For the CDR3, the DNA is TGCAGCGTTGGAAGGACTTTGGACACTGAAGCTTTCTTT. Protein sequence: CSVGRTLDTEAFF.

The genes are TRBV4-2 and TRBJ2-1; D is undetermined. V was pared by 0 bases and J by 6 bases, with 9 bases between. The germline gives CDR1 LGHNA, CDR2 YNFKEQ. CDR3 length: 14 amino acids. CDR3 coding DNA: TGTGCCAGCAGCCAAGATGGGTTTTCCAATGAGCAGTTCTTC. This sequence encodes CASSQDGFSNEQFF.

This chain links TRBV9 with TRBJ1-6; no reliable D call. Trimming shortened V by 4 bases and J by 7 bases, and 6 bases separated the two germline ends. The CDR3 spans 12 residues. Germline CDR1 reads SGDLS; CDR2 reads YYNGEE. The CDR3 DNA reads TGTGCCAGCAGCAACACCAATTCACCCCTCCACTTT. It translates to CASSNTNSPLHF.

V usage is TRBV10-3 and J usage is TRBJ2-5; tentatively, D is TRBD2 (6 bases). The CDR3 runs 14 residues. V lost 8 bases and J lost 5, with 18 bases in between. CDR1 and CDR2 from the germline V gene are ENHRY and SYGVKD. The CDR3 DNA is TGTGCCATCGCGTCGAGGCGGGAAGGGGAGACCCAGTACTTC. Its translation is CAIASRREGETQYF.

The rearrangement links TRBV5-6 to TRBJ2-3; TRBD1 matches 8 bases. The CDR3 covers 16 residues. With V trimmed by 5 bases and J by 2 bases, 10 bases remained unmatched. In germline, CDR1 is SGHDT, CDR2 YYEEEE. The CDR3 coding sequence is TGTGCCAGCAGTTCCGGGACAGGTCTCTCCACAGATACGCAGTATTTT. Translated: CASSSGTGLSTDTQYF.

V usage is TRBV28 and J usage is TRBJ1-1; TRBD1 aligns across 7 bases. This CDR3 has 13 amino acids. Germline V gene data show CDR1 as MDHEN and CDR2 as SYDVKM. The V and J ends lost 9 bases and 5 bases, in that order; junction bases with no gene match: 9. The CDR3 here is CARTQQGRTEAFF. The CDR3 nucleotides read TGTGCCAGGACCCAACAGGGGAGGACTGAAGCTTTCTTT.

The count of this clone is one. J is TRBJ2-6 and V is TRBV11-2; D is possibly TRBD2 (6 bases). The CDR3 has 15 residues. The V gene's germline CDR1 is SGHAT and CDR2 FQNNGV. Trimming took 5 bases from V and 2 from J, leaving 10 bases between them. Written as DNA, the CDR3 is TGTGCCAGCAGCAGAGGAGGGACTGGGGCCAACGTCCTGACTTTC. Encoded protein: CASSRGGTGANVLTF.

This chain connects TRBV18 to TRBJ1-2; D not certain. Looked up from germline, CDR1 is KGHSH and CDR2 is LQKENI. The CDR3 contains 14 residues. The ends were cut back, 6 bases at V and 1 base at J, with 12 bases in the middle. The CDR3 bases are TGTGCCAGCTCCACCCTCGAGGATAACTATGGCTACACCTTC. Translating it yields CASSTLEDNYGYTF.

J is TRBJ2-3 and V is TRBV7-6, with 8 bases identical to TRBD1. The V and J ends lost 5 bases and 3 bases, in that order; junction bases with no gene match: 10. The germline V gene has CDR1 SGHVS and CDR2 FNYEAQ. The CDR3 has 16 amino acids. CDR3 coding DNA: TGTGCCAGCAGCCCCCTTGGACAGGGCCTTACAGATACGCAGTATTTT. As protein: CASSPLGQGLTDTQYF.

This chain joins TRBV5-1 and TRBJ2-7; D gene ambiguous. Germline V CDR1 and CDR2: SGHRS, YFSETQ. The CDR3 has 14 amino acids. V gave up 0 bases and J gave up 1 base, with 8 bases separating them. CDR3 DNA sequence: TGCGCCAGCAGCTTGGTTCTAGATTCCTACGAGCAGTACTTC. Its translation: CASSLVLDSYEQYF.

The chain links TRBV27 to TRBJ1-5; D gene unclear. CDR1 and CDR2 from the germline V gene are MNHEY and SMNVEV (reference sequence). V was trimmed by 5 bases and J by 3 bases, leaving 11 bases between them. The CDR3 runs 14 residues. CDR3 coding DNA: TGTGCCAGCAGTAACCAGGACCCCAATCAGCCCCAGCATTTT. Translated: CASSNQDPNQPQHF.

The chain employs TRBV7-9 and TRBJ1-4; TRBD1 aligns across 7 bases. There are 14 residues in the CDR3. Germline V lookup: CDR1 SEHNR, CDR2 FQNEAQ (reference sequence). V lost 2 bases, J lost 4 bases, and 1 base stayed unmatched. DNA for the CDR3: TGTGCCAGCAGCTTAAGGGACAGTAATGAAAAACTGTTTTTT. Translation gives CASSLRDSNEKLFF. Using reference TRBV7-9 and TRBJ1-4 for the parts outside the CDR3, the full variable domain is DTGVSQNPRHKITKRGQNVTFRCDPISEHNRLYWYRQTLGQGPEFLTYFQNEAQLEKSRLLSDRFSAERPKGSFSTLEIQRTEQGDSAMYLCASSLRDSNEKLFFGSGTQLSVL.

The gene calls are TRBV11-2 and TRBJ1-2; the match to TRBD1 covers 8 bases. This CDR3 region has 16 residues. Germline loops: CDR1 SGHAT, CDR2 FQNNGV. Trimming cost V 1 base and J 4 bases; bases outside gene matches: 8. The chain's CDR3 is CASSLALGTGVYGYTF. In DNA, the CDR3 is TGTGCCAGCAGCTTAGCCCTTGGGACAGGTGTCTATGGCTACACCTTC.

The genes are TRBV27 and TRBJ2-3; D is unresolved. The CDR3 loop spans 13 amino acids. Germline V gene lookup returns CDR1 MNHEY and CDR2 SMNVEV (reference sequence). V was trimmed by 5 bases and J by 3 bases, leaving 9 bases between them. The CDR3, as DNA: TGTGCCAGCAGTCACTCGGGTACAGATACGCAGTATTTT. Its protein is CASSHSGTDTQYF.

The J gene is TRBJ2-5, the V gene TRBV5-4; D not resolved. The CDR3 consists of 13 residues. V shed 1 base and J shed 4 bases, with 8 bases lying between them. The germline V gene encodes CDR1 SGHNT and CDR2 YYREEE (reference sequence). The CDR3 sequence: CASSLRQPETQYF. The CDR3 DNA is TGTGCCAGCAGCTTGAGGCAGCCAGAGACCCAGTACTTC.

The CDR3 reads CASSFQTGTEAFF. CDR3 nucleotides: TGTGCCAGCAGCTTTCAAACAGGGACTGAAGCTTTCTTT. The V gene is TRBV5-4, the J gene TRBJ1-1; D may be TRBD1 (6 bases). Trimming took off 2 bases at V and 5 bases at J, with 10 bases between the two ends. The CDR3 runs 13 residues. The germline V gene encodes CDR1 SGHNT and CDR2 YYREEE (reference sequence).

The chain uses TRBV6-6 and TRBJ2-7, with D unresolved. CDR3 size: 12 residues. V lost 6 bases and J 7 bases, leaving 13 bases between the germline ends. CDR1 and CDR2 (germline): MNHNY, SVGAGI (reference sequence). CDR3 sequence: CASSPSIGEQYF. The CDR3 DNA is TGTGCCAGCAGCCCCTCCATCGGGGAGCAGTACTTC.

The J gene is TRBJ2-1, the V gene TRBV6-1; 8 nucleotides align to TRBD2. Germline V gene lookup returns CDR1 MNHNS and CDR2 SASEGT. The CDR3 covers 15 residues. Trimming at V came to 7 bases and at J to 3 bases, leaving 8 bases not matched to a gene. CDR3 coding DNA: TGTGCCAGCAACCCGTCGGGGGGGGGCTACAATGAGCAGTTCTTC. Amino acid sequence: CASNPSGGGYNEQFF.

The chain recombines TRBV5-4 with TRBJ2-2; D may be TRBD1 (6 bases). The CDR3 is made up of 17 amino acids. Germline loops: CDR1 SGHNT, CDR2 YYREEE (reference sequence). V shed 6 bases and J shed 2 bases, with 20 bases lying between them. The CDR3 DNA is TGTGCCAGCACCACGTTAGGGGGAGACGGAAACACCGGGGAGCTGTTTTTT. This translates into CASTTLGGDGNTGELFF. Using reference TRBV5-4 and TRBJ2-2 for the parts outside the CDR3, the full variable domain is ETGVTQSPTHLIKTRGQQVTLRCSSQSGHNTVSWYQQALGQGPQFIFQYYREEENGRGNFPPRFSGLQFPNYSSELNVNALELDDSALYLCASTTLGGDGNTGELFFGEGSRLTVL.

V usage is TRBV5-1 and J usage is TRBJ2-5; 12 bases align to TRBD2. The CDR3 consists of 14 residues. Trimming at V came to 5 bases and at J to 3 bases, leaving 2 bases not matched to a gene. Looked up from germline, CDR1 is SGHRS and CDR2 is YFSETQ. CDR3 sequence (DNA): TGCGCCAGCAGGACTAGCGGGGGTGAAGAGACCCAGTACTTC. This encodes CASRTSGGEETQYF.

The V and J genes are TRBV5-1 and TRBJ2-3; possible D gene TRBD1, 6 bases. This CDR3 contains 15 residues. Germline V lookup: CDR1 SGHRS, CDR2 YFSETQ. Trimming pared 0 bases from V and 3 bases from J, leaving 11 bases between. The CDR3 region is CASSLGGRRTDTQYF. In nucleotides, the CDR3 is TGCGCCAGCAGCTTGGGGGGGCGAAGGACAGATACGCAGTATTTT.

This clone appeared a few times. This sequence joins TRBV11-1 and TRBJ1-1, with 10 bases lining up with TRBD1. CDR1 and CDR2 (germline): SGHAT, FQDESV (reference sequence). There are 15 residues in the CDR3. V lost 5 bases to trimming and J lost 6 bases; unmatched junction nucleotides: 9. The CDR3 loop reads CASSKRQGAIPEAFF. The CDR3 DNA sequence: TGTGCCAGCAGCAAAAGACAGGGGGCCATTCCTGAAGCTTTCTTT.

The V and J genes are TRBV7-6 and TRBJ1-4; 7 bases line up with TRBD1. CDR3 size: 14 residues. Germline-derived CDR1 and CDR2 are SGHVS and FNYEAQ. Trimming took 5 bases from V and 3 from J; bases not matched to a gene: 3. The CDR3 loop reads CASSPTGANEKLFF. The CDR3 bases are TGTGCCAGCAGCCCCACAGGGGCTAATGAAAAACTGTTTTTT. The whole variable domain, remainder taken from reference TRBV7-6 and TRBJ1-4, is GAGVSQSPRYKVTKRGQDVALRCDPISGHVSLYWYRQALGQGPEFLTYFNYEAQQDKSGLPNDRFSAERPEGSISTLTIQRTEQRDSAMYRCASSPTGANEKLFFGSGTQLSVL.

The chain is built from TRBV19 and TRBJ2-7, with D perhaps TRBD2 (5 bases). CDR3 length: 14 residues. Germline V gene lookup returns CDR1 LNHDA and CDR2 SQIVND (reference sequence). Trimming took off 5 bases at V and 4 bases at J, with 15 bases between the two ends. CDR3 region: CASSVTRVGYEQYF. CDR3 DNA sequence: TGTGCCAGTAGTGTAACTAGGGTAGGGTACGAGCAGTACTTC. The whole variable domain, remainder taken from reference TRBV19 and TRBJ2-7, is DGGITQSPKYLFRKEGQNVTLSCEQNLNHDAMYWYRQDPGQGLRLIYYSQIVNDFQKGDIAEGYSVSREKKESFPLTVTSAQKNPTAFYLCASSVTRVGYEQYFGPGTRLTVT.